A single sample is the source of the 12 T cell receptor beta chains below, sequenced in a study of a mutant IDH1 vaccine in newly diagnosed glioma. Regarding time point: week 23, last vaccination. All doses held 300 ug of mutant IDH1 20-mer peptide, with topical imiquimod. These receptors' antigens are unknown. Produced via immunoSEQ multiplex PCR; TCRdb's table is partial and in-frame only. The sample holds about 82,000 clones, 65% to 90% seen once. The sample consisted of PBMCs, taken from a glioma patient whose treatment included an IDH1 peptide vaccine. Source of these receptors: a man aged 25-45 years with glioma. Some clones in this sample may be carry-over from other donors' samples.

The CDR3 loop is CAWSVKGFATNEKLFF. The CDR3 DNA reads as TGTGCCTGGAGTGTCAAAGGATTTGCAACTAATGAAAAACTGTTTTTT. The chain is built from TRBV30 and TRBJ1-4; D gene unclear. Deletions cut 0 bases from V and 0 bases from J, with 11 bases between. The CDR3 contains 16 residues. Per the germline V gene, CDR1 is GTSNPN and CDR2 is SVGIG (reference sequence).

This chain connects TRBV9 to TRBJ1-1; the D is unclear. The length of the CDR3 is 16 residues. V lost 0 bases to trimming and J lost 1 base, with 13 bases between them. From germline, CDR1 is SGDLS and CDR2 YYNGEE. The CDR3 here is CASSVESQVKNTEAFF. CDR3 nucleotides: TGTGCCAGCAGCGTAGAGTCCCAGGTCAAGAACACTGAAGCTTTCTTT.

The V and J genes are TRBV7-9 and TRBJ2-3; 8 bases match TRBD2. J was trimmed by 0 bases and V by 4 bases; bases with no gene match: 6. This CDR3 has 16 residues. Germline loops: CDR1 SEHNR, CDR2 FQNEAQ (reference sequence). CDR3: CASSSNSGVSTDTQYF. The CDR3 DNA is TGTGCCAGCAGCTCGAATAGCGGGGTTAGCACAGATACGCAGTATTTT.

The chain has TRBV18 and TRBJ2-7; TRBD1 aligns across 7 bases. Germline CDR1 KGHSH, CDR2 LQKENI. This CDR3 is built from 15 residues. V shed 3 bases and J 6 bases; nucleotides not matched to a gene: 11. The CDR3 DNA sequence: TGTGCCAGCTCACCCCCGAGCACCGACAGGGTCGAGCAGTACTTC. It translates to CASSPPSTDRVEQYF.

The table lists this clone with a count of one. The J gene is TRBJ2-2, the V gene TRBV28, with TRBD1 as a possible D gene (6 bases). In germline, CDR1 is MDHEN, CDR2 SYDVKM. The V and J ends lost 6 bases and 7 bases respectively, with 18 bases between them. The length of the CDR3 is 15 residues. CDR3 DNA: TGTGCCAGCAGAACAGGGTCGGGCTGGATCGGGGAGCTGTTTTTT. Protein sequence: CASRTGSGWIGELFF.

The chain couples TRBV9 to TRBJ1-6; D may be TRBD1 (5 bases). CDR1 and CDR2 (germline): SGDLS, YYNGEE. The CDR3 loop spans 15 amino acids. The germline V and J ends were trimmed by 0 bases and 6 bases, with 10 bases remaining between them. CDR3 DNA: TGTGCCAGCAGCGTAGTAGACAGCCGTAATTCACCCCTCCACTTT. Protein sequence: CASSVVDSRNSPLHF.

The chain employs TRBV5-6 and TRBJ2-4; possible D gene TRBD2, 7 bases. CDR3 size: 15 residues. Trimming cost V 2 bases and J 1 base, with 10 bases left between them. CDR1 and CDR2 (germline): SGHDT, YYEEEE. CDR3 region: CASSFGGPAKNIQYF. CDR3 DNA sequence: TGTGCCAGCAGCTTCGGGGGGCCCGCCAAAAACATTCAGTACTTC.

This clone came up many times. The gene calls are TRBV2 and TRBJ2-7; the match to TRBD2 covers 12 bases. Trimming at V came to 7 bases and at J to 2 bases, leaving 15 bases not matched to a gene. The CDR3 extends over 18 amino acids. Germline CDR1 SNHLY, CDR2 FYNNEI. The CDR3 DNA follows: TGTGCCAGCAAGACTAGCGGGAGATGGGGAGGTGAGACCTACGAGCAGTACTTC. The encoded protein is CASKTSGRWGGETYEQYF.

The V call is TRBV4-3, the J call TRBJ2-3; 12 nucleotides align to TRBD2. The germline gives CDR1 LGHNA, CDR2 YSLEER. With 4 bases clipped from V and 2 bases from J, the junction kept 16 bases outside the gene matches. The CDR3 spans 20 residues. The CDR3 loop reads CASSLEVGLAGLIDTDTQYF. CDR3 DNA sequence: TGCGCCAGCAGCCTAGAAGTAGGACTAGCGGGGCTAATAGACACAGATACGCAGTATTTT.

This clone was observed a few times. V gene TRBV6-6 combines with J gene TRBJ1-1; D not certain. V was shortened by 0 bases and J by 4 bases, with 9 bases between the two germline ends. Germline lookup yields CDR1 MNHNY and CDR2 SVGAGI (reference sequence). The CDR3 runs to 14 residues. The CDR3 loop is CASSYSGLGTEAFF. CDR3 sequence (DNA): TGTGCCAGCAGTTACTCAGGGTTGGGCACTGAAGCTTTCTTT.

This chain connects TRBV6-4 to TRBJ2-1; D unclear. The CDR3 sequence is 13 residues long. The germline gives CDR1 MRHNA, CDR2 SNTAGT. V was shortened by 2 bases and J by 0 bases, with 2 bases between the two germline ends. DNA of the CDR3: TGTGCCAGCAGTGACAACTCCTACAATGAGCAGTTCTTC. This translates into CASSDNSYNEQFF.

This clone has only a few counts. J is TRBJ1-4 and V is TRBV5-6; no definite D call. CDR3 length: 14 amino acids. Trimming stripped 1 base from V and 8 bases from J, with 12 bases between. Germline V gene lookup returns CDR1 SGHDT and CDR2 YYEEEE. CDR3 sequence reads: CASSLPGMGEKLFF. The CDR3 region has the DNA TGTGCCAGCAGCTTGCCGGGAATGGGGGAAAAACTGTTTTTT.